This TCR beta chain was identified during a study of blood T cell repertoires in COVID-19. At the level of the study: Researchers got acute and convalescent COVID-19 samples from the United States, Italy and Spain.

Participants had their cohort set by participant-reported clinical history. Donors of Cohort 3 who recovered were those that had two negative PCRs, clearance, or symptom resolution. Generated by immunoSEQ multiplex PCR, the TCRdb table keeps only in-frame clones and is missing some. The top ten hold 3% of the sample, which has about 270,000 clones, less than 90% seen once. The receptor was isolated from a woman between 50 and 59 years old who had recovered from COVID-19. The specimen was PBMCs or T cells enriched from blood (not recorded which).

The CDR3: CASSEVSVLSYEQYF. The CDR3 DNA sequence: TGTGCCAGCAGTGAGGTTAGCGTACTCTCCTACGAGCAGTACTTC. The rearrangement joins TRBV6-1 to TRBJ2-7, with a tentative D call TRBD2 (5 bases). V lost 3 bases and J 0 bases, leaving 12 bases between the germline ends. Per the germline V gene, CDR1 is MNHNS and CDR2 is SASEGT. This CDR3 contains 15 residues.